A selection of T cell receptor beta chains follows, all from one sample in a study of spatial heterogeneity in lung cancer. Using its own MiXCR run on the 5' RACE reads, TCRdb lists one record per CDR3 protein. The sample has fewer than 100,000 distinct CDR3 sequences, 15% to 20% seen once. Specimen: PBMCs, collected at follow-up. All receptors come from a male donor with early-stage non-small cell lung cancer. CDR3s include the opening cysteine and the closing phenylalanine or tryptophan. The D gene is left open where the match is weak. The size entry is marked missing in some rows and otherwise reads once, few, many or a size class.

cdr3_length j_call d_call clone_size v_call cdr3_aa cdr3_nt
18 TRBJ2-7 TRBD2 many TRBV7-6 CASSLKSPGTSGTYEQYF TGTGCCAGCAGCTTAAAGTCCCCCGGGACTAGCGGGACCTACGAGCAGTACTTC
14 TRBJ1-4 NA NA TRBV2 CASSVGQAGEKLFF TGTGCCAGCAGTGTGGGCCAGGCGGGCGAAAAACTGTTTTTT
14 TRBJ2-1 TRBD1 many TRBV7-3 CASSYGQGHNEQFF TGTGCCAGCAGCTACGGACAGGGGCACAATGAGCAGTTCTTC
14 TRBJ1-1 NA NA TRBV6-2/TRBV6-3 CASSRYGQNTEAFF TGTGCCAGCAGCAGATACGGACAGAACACTGAAGCTTTCTTT
15 TRBJ1-5 TRBD1 few TRBV5-6 CASSLGQVYNQPQHF TGTGCCAGCAGCTTAGGACAGGTCTACAATCAGCCCCAGCATTTT
12 TRBJ2-7 NA NA TRBV29-1 CSVGDPSYEQYF TGCAGCGTTGGGGACCCCTCCTACGAGCAGTACTTC
14 TRBJ1-6 TRBD1 NA TRBV7-2 CASSVGQENSPLHF TGTGCCAGCAGCGTAGGACAGGAAAATTCACCCCTCCACTTT
14 TRBJ2-5 TRBD1 NA TRBV9 CASSVAGTAETQYF TGTGCCAGCAGCGTAGCGGGGACAGCAGAGACCCAGTACTTC
17 TRBJ2-3 TRBD2 medium-sized TRBV24-1 CATSEKTSGRVTDTQYF TGTGCCACCAGTGAGAAGACTAGCGGGAGGGTCACAGATACGCAGTATTTT
16 TRBJ2-3 TRBD2 few TRBV20-1 CSARGAGLEDVNTQYF TGCAGTGCTAGGGGTGCGGGACTAGAGGATGTAAATACGCAGTATTTT
16 TRBJ1-1 NA many TRBV5-6 CASSLRTWGVNTEAFF TGTGCCAGCAGCTTGCGGACATGGGGTGTGAACACTGAAGCTTTCTTT
13 TRBJ1-1 NA NA TRBV11-2 CASSTGGNTEAFF TGTGCCAGCAGCACCGGGGGCAACACTGAAGCTTTCTTT
11 TRBJ2-1 TRBD2 few TRBV6-5 CASSSGTSQFF TGTGCCAGCAGTTCCGGGACTAGCCAGTTCTTC
13 TRBJ1-4 NA few TRBV20-1 CSAEDKQGDKLFF TGCAGTGCCGAGGACAAACAGGGAGACAAACTGTTTTTT
13 TRBJ2-3 NA few TRBV7-8 CASSLGREDTQYF TGTGCCAGCAGCTTAGGTAGGGAGGATACGCAGTATTTT
14 TRBJ2-2 TRBD2 NA TRBV29-1 CSVESGSRAGELFF TGCAGCGTTGAAAGCGGGAGTCGGGCCGGGGAGCTGTTTTTT
15 TRBJ2-3 TRBD1 few TRBV7-2 CASSPFTGGRDTQYF TGTGCCAGCAGCCCCTTTACAGGGGGCAGGGATACGCAGTATTTT
15 TRBJ1-1 NA few TRBV6-5 CASSPMGHTGTEAFF TGTGCCAGCAGTCCCATGGGACATACGGGCACTGAAGCTTTCTTT
12 TRBJ1-2 NA NA TRBV24-1 CATQTDNYGYTF TGTGCCACCCAGACGGACAACTATGGCTACACCTTC
14 TRBJ2-6 NA NA TRBV3-1 CASSPQAGANVLTF TGTGCCAGCAGCCCCCAGGCTGGGGCCAACGTCCTGACTTTC
18 TRBJ2-1 NA many TRBV4-1 CASSQPLRAEASYNEQFF TGCGCCAGCAGCCAACCCCTGAGAGCGGAGGCCTCCTACAATGAGCAGTTCTTC
15 TRBJ2-3 NA many TRBV20-1 CSATDPTLNTDTQYF TGCAGTGCCACGGACCCTACACTGAACACAGATACGCAGTATTTT
14 TRBJ2-5 NA few TRBV12-5 CASGPTMTGGTQYF TGTGCTAGTGGTCCAACGATGACGGGCGGGACCCAGTACTTC
11 TRBJ2-7 NA NA TRBV6-1 CASSALYEQYF TGTGCCAGCAGTGCCCTCTACGAGCAGTACTTC
19 TRBJ1-3 TRBD1 NA TRBV7-9 CASSPSGTGGSWSGNTIYF TGTGCCAGCAGCCCCTCCGGGACAGGGGGCTCCTGGTCTGGAAACACCATATATTTT
14 TRBJ1-2 NA NA TRBV7-2 CASSLAGGGSGYTF TGTGCCAGCAGCTTAGCAGGGGGAGGTAGCGGCTACACCTTC
13 TRBJ1-1 NA few TRBV11-2 CASSPRRNTEAFF TGTGCCAGCAGCCCGCGACGGAACACTGAAGCTTTCTTT
14 TRBJ1-6 NA NA TRBV2 CASSRPTGDSPLHF TGTGCCAGCAGCCGACCGACGGGGGATTCACCCCTCCACTTT
15 TRBJ1-4 NA few TRBV6-5 CASSPRGQPSLKLFF TGTGCCAGCAGCCCGAGAGGCCAGCCCTCTTTAAAACTGTTTTTT
15 TRBJ2-1 NA few TRBV5-8 CASSPDISSYNEQFF TGTGCCAGCAGCCCCGACATAAGCTCCTACAATGAGCAGTTCTTC
16 TRBJ2-1 TRBD2 few TRBV10-2 CASSPGTSGGAGEQFF TGCGCCAGCAGCCCCGGGACTAGCGGGGGGGCCGGTGAGCAGTTCTTC
13 TRBJ2-5 NA NA TRBV20-1 CSAAGQRQETQYF TGCAGTGCTGCGGGACAAAGACAAGAGACCCAGTACTTC
15 TRBJ2-5 NA NA TRBV29-1 CSVVPPMRYQETQYF TGCAGCGTTGTGCCCCCTATGCGGTACCAAGAGACCCAGTACTTC
18 TRBJ1-1 NA few TRBV27 CASSLNGGATLEGTEAFF TGTGCCAGCAGCCTAAACGGGGGGGCGACGTTAGAGGGGACTGAAGCTTTCTTT
14 TRBJ2-5 NA NA TRBV6-6 CASRTQERWETQYF TGTGCCAGCAGGACACAGGAGCGGTGGGAGACCCAGTACTTC
15 TRBJ2-4 NA many TRBV4-1 CASSQGLLAKNIQYF TGCGCCAGCAGCCAGGGCCTATTAGCCAAAAACATTCAGTACTTC
16 TRBJ2-5 TRBD2 few TRBV25-1 CASGSRRASGLETQYF TGTGCCAGCGGATCCCGTCGGGCTAGCGGTTTGGAGACCCAGTACTTC
16 TRBJ1-1 TRBD1 NA TRBV7-2 CASSLGRTGSNTEAFF TGTGCCAGCAGCTTAGGACGGACAGGATCCAACACTGAAGCTTTCTTT
14 TRBJ2-2 NA many TRBV24-1 CATKPGRGIGELFF TGTGCCACCAAACCGGGACGAGGGATCGGGGAGCTGTTTTTT
16 TRBJ2-1 TRBD1 few TRBV4-1 CASSQPGQSSYNEQFF TGCGCCAGCAGCCAACCGGGACAGAGCTCCTACAATGAGCAGTTCTTC
17 TRBJ1-3 NA NA TRBV5-5 CASSLNDGPLSGNTIYF TGTGCCAGCAGCTTAAACGATGGACCGCTCTCTGGAAACACCATATATTTT
16 TRBJ1-5 NA NA TRBV19 CASSRTGIDSNQPQHF TGTGCCAGTAGTAGAACGGGCATAGATAGCAATCAGCCCCAGCATTTT
16 TRBJ2-6 NA few TRBV27 CASQRKGNSGANVLTF TGTGCCAGCCAACGAAAGGGCAACTCTGGGGCCAACGTCCTGACTTTC
13 TRBJ1-1 NA NA TRBV20-1 CSAREDGNTEAFF TGCAGTGCTAGGGAGGACGGGAACACTGAAGCTTTCTTT
18 TRBJ2-1 TRBD2 NA TRBV12-3/TRBV12-4 CASSFRGETSGRISEQFF TGTGCCAGCAGTTTCCGCGGAGAGACTAGCGGGAGGATCAGTGAGCAGTTCTTC
16 TRBJ2-3 TRBD1 many TRBV24-1 CATSESGTGDTDTQYF TGTGCCACCAGTGAGTCCGGGACAGGAGACACAGATACGCAGTATTTT
12 TRBJ2-3 NA NA TRBV30 CAWGAGTDTQYF TGTGCCTGGGGGGCTGGTACAGATACGCAGTATTTT
13 TRBJ2-3 NA once TRBV4-1 CASSQPATDTQYF TGCGCCAGCAGCCAACCGGCCACAGATACGCAGTATTTT
12 TRBJ1-4 TRBD1 few TRBV4-1 CASSQTGEKLFF TGTGCCAGCAGCCAGACAGGGGAAAAACTGTTTTTT